This T cell receptor (beta chain) was captured by sequencing in a study of regulatory and conventional T cells in RAG deficiency (TCRdb year 2017). Regarding the complete study: High-throughput TCR beta sequencing was used to compare the diversity and composition of the Treg, conventional CD4+ and CD8+ T cell repertoires of RAG-deficient patients with those of healthy controls.

Broader findings and caveats from the paper: All patient T-cell subsets had shorter CDR3 lengths; Omenn syndrome patients showed >80% Treg-Tconv repertoire overlap at nucleotide and amino acid level. Markedly lower Shannon entropy and higher Simpson indices were observed in RAG-deficient patients than in control T-cell subpopulations. In Omenn syndrome patients, sorted CD25-high CD127-low cells may represent peripherally activated cells rather than bona fide Treg cells. Some T-cell subset analyses were not performed for some subjects. Unique TCR beta sequences from Treg cells were around 110-fold fewer in Omenn syndrome and CID/AS patients than controls, versus around 9.1-fold for other subsets.

The CDR3, from cysteine to phenylalanine, totals 12 residues. CDR3 DNA is the only sequence kept; it has 36 bases, read in frame from the first base. V loses 3 bases, J loses 7 bases, and the germline ends lie 9 bases apart. CDR1 MDHEN and CDR2 SYDVKM are derived from the germline V gene. As regards this clone: Its binding antigen is unknown. No base quality values were provided; no much bigger clone lies one nucleotide off.

Before genomic DNA extraction, conventional CD4+ T cells were isolated from blood as CD25-low CD127-high cells. For repertoire analyses, the comparison group consisted of fewer than 10 healthy control donors. Receptors were amplified or captured by the immunoSEQ multiplex PCR assay. Genomic DNA from the sorted T-cell subsets was used to amplify rearranged TCR beta chain products, which were then sequenced. The original methods were these. Shannon entropy and Simpson indices were used to measure the diversity of productive TCR beta rearrangements in each repertoire. Clonal expansion was assessed by the summed frequency of the 100 most abundant productive TCR beta clonotypes among total reads. A self-reactivity index based on amino acid usage at CDR3beta positions 6 and 7 was applied to the TRB repertoires. Two-way ANOVA was used for repertoire analyses, while Student t or Mann-Whitney tests were used for flow cytometric analyses. As stored in TCRdb, this immuneACCESS dataset retains in-frame rearrangements with V and J assigned. A fraction of the clones does not appear; measured against another copy, unresolved V genes explain less than half of the discrepancy, and the remainder lacks a known reason. The V and J calls and clone size are taken from that table; D and trimming were inferred from the DNA. The sample table contains just over 30,000 clones; only one count was recorded for around 96% of them. Of the sample, over 0.35% falls within the top ten clones.

These data also formed part of another study, on regulatory T cells. As the second paper documents: In the multiplex PCR, 52 forward TRBV primers and 13 reverse TRBJ primers were used, and assay-based and computational corrections were applied for amplification bias. Patient repertoires showed restricted unique TRB V-J pairs and skewed V and J gene usage, most marked in regulatory T cells. The study compared T-cell receptor beta repertoires of sorted regulatory, conventional CD4+ and CD8+ T cells between CD3G-deficient patients and healthy controls. Ficoll density separation was used to isolate peripheral blood mononuclear cells. Rearranged TRB loci were amplified from genomic DNA by multiplex PCR within the immunoSEQ assay. TRB amplicons were sequenced using an Illumina HiSeq platform. Raw sequences were error-filtered and aligned to reference gene sequences by custom algorithms and were subsequently analyzed with the immunoSEQ online tools. Frequencies of productive and nonproductive TRB rearrangements were evaluated among both unique and total sequences. Prism software was used to run t tests, Mann-Whitney tests or two-way ANOVA for comparisons between groups.

This TCR came from a human donor in good health. The V and J genes are TRBV28 and TRBJ1-2; confidence is insufficient to name the D gene. The source material was CD25- CD4+ T cells sorted from blood. The DNA reads as follows: TGTGCCAGCAGTTTTTTGCAGGCTGGCTACACCTTC. It is translated as CASSFLQAGYTF.